Listed below are T cell receptor beta chains from one sample, sequenced in a study of blood T cell repertoires in COVID-19. Sequenced by immunoSEQ multiplex PCR; TCRdb stores in-frame clones only, minus some. Among tens of thousands of clones, 77% were seen once, and the ten largest hold roughly 16%. The sequencing input was peripheral blood. The receptors derive from a man older than 75 with active or convalescent COVID-19. CDR3s include the opening cysteine and the closing phenylalanine or tryptophan. The D gene is left open where the match is weak. The size field is filled for only some rows; it gives once, few, many or a size class.

>.|TRBV4-1|.|TRBJ1-5
TGCGCCAGCAGCCAAAATCTCTACCTCGTGCGGGGTCCGGATCAGCCCCAGCATTTT
CASSQNLYLVRGPDQPQHF
>TRBD1|TRBV5-1|.|TRBJ1-1
TGCGCCAGCAGCTTCCGTGGAACAGGGGCGAACACTGAAGCTTTCTTT
CASSFRGTGANTEAFF
>.|TRBV28|.|TRBJ2-7
TGTGCCAGCAGGGCCGCCGCCACGGGCGAGCAGTACTTC
CASRAAATGEQYF
>.|TRBV5-6|few|TRBJ2-7
TGTGCCAGCAGCCTGGGCAGAGGGAACTACGAGCAGTACTTC
CASSLGRGNYEQYF
>TRBD1|TRBV19|.|TRBJ1-1
TGTGCCAGTAGTTCCCACCGACAGGGGCCAGGGCGAGCGAACACTGAAGCTTTCTTT
CASSSHRQGPGRANTEAFF
>TRBD1|TRBV5-1|few|TRBJ2-7
TGCGCCAGCAGCTTGGGACAGGGCCCCTACGAGCAGTACTTC
CASSLGQGPYEQYF
>TRBD1|TRBV5-5|.|TRBJ1-2
TGTGCCAGCAGCCAACAATACCGGGACAGGGACGGCTACACCTTC
CASSQQYRDRDGYTF
>TRBD1|TRBV7-2|.|TRBJ1-2
TGTGCCAGCAGCTTACGGTCCGGGACAGGCGGGGCTAACTATGGCTACACCTTC
CASSLRSGTGGANYGYTF
>TRBD1|TRBV5-1|few|TRBJ2-3
TGCGCCAGCAGCAAAGGGGACAGGGGCACAGATACGCAGTATTTT
CASSKGDRGTDTQYF
>.|TRBV18|few|TRBJ1-4
TGTGCCAGCTCCGGAGGGGTTAATGAAAAACTGTTTTTT
CASSGGVNEKLFF
>TRBD2|TRBV7-9|.|TRBJ2-7
TGTGCCAGCAGCCATGGACTAGCCCTAGCTTACGAGCAGTACTTC
CASSHGLALAYEQYF
>.|TRBV6-6|.|TRBJ1-3
TGTGCCAGCAGTTATCAAGGGAGACAAGGAAACACCATATATTTT
CASSYQGRQGNTIYF
>.|TRBV4-3|once|TRBJ2-3
TGCGCCAGCAGCCTCGCGGGACTAGATACGCAGTATTTT
CASSLAGLDTQYF
>.|TRBV29-1|.|TRBJ2-1
TGCAGCGCCGCCGGTGGGTTCTTC
CSAAGGFF
>.|TRBV15|.|TRBJ1-2
TGTGCCACCAGCAGAGGACAAGGAGGTGGTGGAGGCTATGGCTACACCTTC
CATSRGQGGGGGYGYTF
>.|TRBV19|few|TRBJ1-3
TGTGCCAGTAGAAGAACAGCCTACTCTGGAAACACCATATATTTT
CASRRTAYSGNTIYF
>.|TRBV27|.|TRBJ1-2
TGTGCCAGCAGTTTCGCCAGGAACTATGGCTACACCTTC
CASSFARNYGYTF
>.|TRBV14|.|TRBJ2-6
TGTGCCAGCAGCCAAAGGACAGCCGCTGGGGCCAACGTCCTGACTTTC
CASSQRTAAGANVLTF
>.|TRBV5-1|.|TRBJ1-1
TGCGCCAGCAGCTTGGGACAGAGGATGGGCAAAAACACTGAAGCTTTCTTT
CASSLGQRMGKNTEAFF
>TRBD1|TRBV5-1|.|TRBJ1-4
TGCGCCAGCAGCTTGGGGGGGACAGGAGAACTGTTTTTT
CASSLGGTGELFF
>TRBD2|TRBV9|.|TRBJ2-3
TGTGCCAGCAGCGTTCCGGGACTAGCGGCAGATACGCAGTATTTT
CASSVPGLAADTQYF
>.|TRBV11-2|.|TRBJ2-2
TGTGCCAGCAGCTTACACGGGAACACCGGGGAGCTGTTTTTT
CASSLHGNTGELFF
>TRBD1|TRBV9|.|TRBJ1-4
TGTGCCAGCAGCGTAGGGGGGGACAGGGGCGTTGAAAAACTGTTTTTT
CASSVGGDRGVEKLFF
>TRBD1|TRBV18|.|TRBJ2-7
TGTGCCAGCTCACCACGACAGGGGTACGAGCAGTACTTC
CASSPRQGYEQYF
>.|TRBV18|.|TRBJ2-5
TGTGCCAGCTCACCAGGTGGAAAGGTTCGAACCACAGACTTC
CASSPGGKVRTTDF
>TRBD1|TRBV6-4|.|TRBJ1-5
TGTGCCAGCAGTCCCGGGACAGGGGGCAATCAGCCCCAGCATTTT
CASSPGTGGNQPQHF
>.|TRBV6-5|.|TRBJ2-1
TGTGCCAGCAGTTACGGGAGGAAAGGGGTCAATGAGCAGTTCTTC
CASSYGRKGVNEQFF
>TRBD1|TRBV28|few|TRBJ1-2
TGTGCCAGCAGTTTATCCCGACAGGGGGCCCGGGGCTACACCTTC
CASSLSRQGARGYTF
>TRBD1|TRBV7-2|.|TRBJ2-1
TGTGCCAGCAGCCCCAATCCGGGACAGGGTGGTCAAGTCTTC
CASSPNPGQGGQVF
>.|TRBV5-1|.|TRBJ2-7
TGCGCCAGCAGCTTGGGGACGGGGAATTACGAGCAGTACTTC
CASSLGTGNYEQYF
>.|TRBV5-1|.|TRBJ1-2
TGCGCCAGCAGCTTGGATGACAGGAGAAACTATGGCTACACCTTC
CASSLDDRRNYGYTF
>TRBD2|TRBV9|.|TRBJ2-1
TGTGCCAGCAGCGTAGGAGCGGGAGCCTACAATGAGCAGTTCTTC
CASSVGAGAYNEQFF
>TRBD1|TRBV19|.|TRBJ2-2
TGTGCCAGTACCCTCAGCGGACAGGGGGCCGGGGAGCTGTTTTTT
CASTLSGQGAGELFF
>.|TRBV2|few|TRBJ1-1
TGTGCCAGCAAAACATTGACAGGTAACACTGAAGCTTTCTTT
CASKTLTGNTEAFF
>TRBD1|TRBV6-2/TRBV6-3|.|TRBJ2-7
TGTGCCAGCAGTTACCGCGGACAGGGCTTATCCTACGAGCAGTACTTC
CASSYRGQGLSYEQYF
>.|TRBV6-5|.|TRBJ2-1
TGTGCCAGCAGTTACACCGACAGAAACAATGAGCAGTTCTTC
CASSYTDRNNEQFF
>.|TRBV6-5|.|TRBJ2-7
TGTGCCAGCAGGACATCGGCGGGGCGCTACGAGCAGTACTTC
CASRTSAGRYEQYF
>TRBD2|TRBV5-6|.|TRBJ2-1
TGTGCCAGCAGCTTACTTACTAGCGAAGAGCAGTTCTTC
CASSLLTSEEQFF
>.|TRBV19|.|TRBJ2-7
TGTGCCAGTAGTGGTTTAGACAGTGGATCCTACGAGCAGTACTTC
CASSGLDSGSYEQYF
>.|TRBV24-1|.|TRBJ1-4
TGTGCCACCAGTGGACAGAAGGCTGAAAAACTGTTTTTT
CATSGQKAEKLFF
>TRBD1|TRBV10-3|.|TRBJ1-5
TGTGCCATCAGCATGACAGGGGACCAGCCCCAGCATTTT
CAISMTGDQPQHF
>TRBD1|TRBV19|.|TRBJ1-5
TGTGCCAGTAGGGACAGGGGGGGACAGCCCCAGCATTTT
CASRDRGGQPQHF
>TRBD2|TRBV9|.|TRBJ2-5
TGTGCCAGCAGCTCAGGACTAGCGGGAAGGGAGACCCAGTACTTC
CASSSGLAGRETQYF
>TRBD2|TRBV4-1|.|TRBJ2-7
TGCGCCAGCAGCTTCGAAAGAGGGGAGGGCTACGAGCAGTACTTC
CASSFERGEGYEQYF
>TRBD2|TRBV9|.|TRBJ2-1
TGTGCCAGCAGCGTAGGTCAACATCAAAAATGGGCTAGCGGGTTGCAGTTCTTC
CASSVGQHQKWASGLQFF
>.|TRBV19|.|TRBJ1-6
TGTGCCAGTAGTAGGGGTGACAGGCTCAATTCACCCCTCCACTTT
CASSRGDRLNSPLHF
>.|TRBV7-9|.|TRBJ1-1
TGTGCCAGCAGCTTTCGTCTGAACACTGAAGCTTTCTTT
CASSFRLNTEAFF
>TRBD1|TRBV7-8|.|TRBJ2-5
TGTGCCAGCCGGGGCAGGGGGTTTGAGACCCAGTACTTC
CASRGRGFETQYF